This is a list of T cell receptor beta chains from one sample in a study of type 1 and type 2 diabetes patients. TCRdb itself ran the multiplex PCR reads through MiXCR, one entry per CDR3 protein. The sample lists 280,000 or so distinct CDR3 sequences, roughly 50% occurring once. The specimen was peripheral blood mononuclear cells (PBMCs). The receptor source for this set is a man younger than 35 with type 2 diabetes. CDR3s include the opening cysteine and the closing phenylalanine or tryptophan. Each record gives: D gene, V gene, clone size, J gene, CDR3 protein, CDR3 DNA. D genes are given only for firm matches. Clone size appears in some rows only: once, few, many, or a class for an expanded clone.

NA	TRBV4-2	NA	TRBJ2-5	CASSQEGTGTLGETQYF	TGTGCCAGCAGCCAAGAGGGCACAGGGACATTAGGAGAGACCCAGTACTTC
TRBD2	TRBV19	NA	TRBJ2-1	CASSIGVAGSRNEQFF	TGTGCCAGTAGTATAGGGGTAGCGGGAAGTCGAAATGAGCAGTTCTTC
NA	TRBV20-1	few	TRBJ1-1	CSARDSWDTEAFF	TGCAGTGCTAGAGATTCCTGGGATACTGAAGCTTTCTTT
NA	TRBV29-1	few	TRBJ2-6	CSVDSGANVLTF	TGCAGCGTTGACTCTGGGGCCAACGTCCTGACTTTC
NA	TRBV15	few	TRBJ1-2	CATSKDRSQNYGYTF	TGTGCCACCAGCAAAGATCGAAGCCAAAACTATGGCTACACCTTC
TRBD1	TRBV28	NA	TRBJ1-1	CASSGTGRPNTEAFF	TGTGCCAGCAGTGGGACAGGGCGCCCGAACACTGAAGCTTTCTTT
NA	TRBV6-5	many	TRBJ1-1	CASSYRAENTEAFF	TGTGCCAGCAGTTACCGGGCGGAGAACACTGAAGCTTTCTTT
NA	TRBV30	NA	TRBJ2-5	CAWSVRKETQYF	TGTGCCTGGAGTGTAAGGAAAGAGACCCAGTACTTC
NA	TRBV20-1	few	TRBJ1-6	CSARGTPNSPLHF	TGCAGTGCTAGAGGGACTCCCAATTCACCCCTCCACTTT
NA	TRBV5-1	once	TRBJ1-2	CASAAGWGNNYGYTF	TGCGCCAGCGCGGCCGGGTGGGGAAATAACTATGGCTACACCTTC
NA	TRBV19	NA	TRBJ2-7	CASSIDLGRAYEQYF	TGTGCCAGTAGTATAGATCTCGGTAGGGCCTACGAGCAGTACTTC
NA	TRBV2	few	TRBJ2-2	CASRISLRNTGELFF	TGTGCCAGCAGAATTTCCCTGAGGAACACCGGGGAGCTGTTTTTT
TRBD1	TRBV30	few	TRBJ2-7	CAWGTGVYEQYF	TGTGCCTGGGGGACAGGGGTCTACGAGCAGTACTTC
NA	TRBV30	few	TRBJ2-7	CAWSVYGGGEQYF	TGTGCCTGGAGTGTATATGGGGGAGGCGAGCAGTACTTC
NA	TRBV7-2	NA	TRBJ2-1	CASSQVTGPFQINEQFF	TGTGCCAGCAGCCAAGTAACAGGTCCATTTCAAATCAATGAGCAGTTCTTC
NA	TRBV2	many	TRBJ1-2	CASSEGRFPTNYGYTF	TGTGCCAGCAGTGAGGGAAGGTTTCCAACTAACTATGGCTACACCTTC
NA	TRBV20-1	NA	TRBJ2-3	CSANRAATFTQYF	TGCAGTGCGAACCGGGCCGCTACATTCACGCAGTATTTT
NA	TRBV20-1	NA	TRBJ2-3	CSAPGRTDTQYF	TGCAGTGCCCCAGGTCGCACAGATACGCAGTATTTT
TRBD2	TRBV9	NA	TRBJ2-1	CASSVGGRAYGNEQFF	TGTGCCAGCAGCGTAGGTGGGAGGGCATATGGCAATGAGCAGTTCTTC
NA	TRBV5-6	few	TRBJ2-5	CASSYSLETQYF	TGTGCCAGCAGCTATAGCTTGGAGACCCAGTACTTC
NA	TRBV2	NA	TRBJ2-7	CASSLVSYNEQYF	TGTGCCAGCAGCTTAGTGTCCTACAATGAGCAGTACTTC
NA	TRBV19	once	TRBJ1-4	CASSIAPGLRREKLFF	TGTGCCAGTAGTATAGCCCCGGGCTTACGGCGGGAAAAACTGTTTTTT
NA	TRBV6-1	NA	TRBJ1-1	CASRRGPEDTEAFF	TGTGCCAGCAGGAGGGGTCCTGAGGATACTGAAGCTTTCTTT
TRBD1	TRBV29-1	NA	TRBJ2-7	CSVETGATYEQYF	TGCAGCGTTGAGACAGGGGCAACCTACGAGCAGTACTTC
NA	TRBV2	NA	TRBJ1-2	CASSAAPRAGYTF	TGTGCCAGCAGTGCGGCCCCACGCGCGGGCTACACCTTC
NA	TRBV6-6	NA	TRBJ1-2	CASTFIRTVDGYTF	TGTGCCAGCACCTTCATCCGTACAGTCGATGGCTACACCTTC
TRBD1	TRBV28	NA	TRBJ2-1	CASSLGGQGSYNEQFF	TGTGCCAGCAGTTTAGGGGGACAGGGCTCCTACAATGAGCAGTTCTTC
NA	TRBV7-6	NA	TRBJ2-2	CASSFQRGGTGELFF	TGTGCCAGCAGCTTCCAGAGAGGGGGCACCGGGGAGCTGTTTTTT
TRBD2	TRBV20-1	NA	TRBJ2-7	CSAVRLAVRYEQYF	TGCAGTGCTGTAAGACTAGCTGTCAGGTACGAGCAGTACTTC
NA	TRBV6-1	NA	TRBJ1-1	CASNLRGDTEAFF	TGTGCCAGCAACCTACGGGGAGACACTGAAGCTTTCTTT
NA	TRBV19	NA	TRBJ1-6	CATAISSYNSPLHF	TGTGCCACCGCTATCAGCTCCTATAATTCACCCCTCCACTTT
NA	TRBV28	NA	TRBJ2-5	CASSTTGQETQYF	TGTGCCAGCAGTACCACCGGCCAAGAGACCCAGTACTTC
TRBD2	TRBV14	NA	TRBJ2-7	CASSGGLAGSYEQYF	TGTGCCAGCAGCGGCGGACTAGCGGGAAGCTACGAGCAGTACTTC